These 22 T cell receptor beta chains share one sample of origin, sequenced in a study of Ad26.COV2.S vaccination and SARS-CoV-2 variants. Indicated treatment: about 20 received Ad26.COV2.S at low or high dose, single or two shots; 5 received placebo; per-sample allocation not given. Samples were taken on day 63 after the first vaccine or placebo injection. The protocol was immunoSEQ multiplex PCR, while the TCRdb copy is restricted to in-frame clones and leaves out a portion. Of a few hundred thousand clones in the sample, about 83% were seen once. The sample consisted of peripheral blood, taken in a trial of Ad26.COV2.S vaccine versus placebo. The receptors stem from a person aged 18-60 years who received the Ad26.COV2.S COVID-19 vaccine or a placebo.

This chain links TRBV5-4 with TRBJ1-1, with 7 bases identical to TRBD1. Germline CDR1 SGHNT, CDR2 YYREEE (reference sequence). The CDR3 is made up of 14 amino acids. The ends lost 3 bases at V and 3 bases at J; junction bases unmatched: 5. This CDR3 reads CASSSEGAYTEAFF. CDR3 nucleotide sequence: TGTGCCAGCAGCTCGGAGGGGGCCTACACTGAAGCTTTCTTT.

The chain combines TRBV5-6 with TRBJ2-7; the match to TRBD2 covers 12 bases. Germline V gene lookup returns CDR1 SGHDT and CDR2 YYEEEE. CDR3 length: 16 residues. V dropped 4 bases and J dropped 6; count of bases not matched to a gene: 11. CDR3: CASSQPGLAGLIEQYF. CDR3 DNA sequence: TGTGCCAGCAGCCAACCCGGACTAGCGGGGTTGATCGAGCAGTACTTC.

Turning to this clone: Other DNA sequences in this specimen translate into the identical CDR3. The rearrangement links TRBV2 to TRBJ1-2, with D unclear. V lost 1 base and J lost 8, with 5 bases in between. The germline CDR1 and CDR2 sequences are SNHLY and FYNNEI. CDR3 length equals 11 residues. The CDR3 nucleotides read TGTGCCAGCAGTGAAGGCGGAGGCTACACCTTC. This encodes CASSEGGGYTF.

The chain couples TRBV4-2 to TRBJ1-2, with D hard to call. The CDR3 runs to 14 residues. CDR1 is LGHNA, CDR2 YNFKEQ, per germline. Trimming pared 4 bases from V and 4 bases from J, leaving 13 bases between. CDR3 DNA sequence: TGTGCCAGCAGCCTCGACATCTCTGGCTATGGCTACACCTTC. Amino acids: CASSLDISGYGYTF.

This sequence joins TRBV6-5 and TRBJ1-2, with D perhaps matching TRBD1 (6 bases). CDR3 length: 15 residues. Germline lookup yields CDR1 MNHEY and CDR2 SVGAGI. V lost 4 bases and J 4 bases, leaving 16 bases between the germline ends. CDR3 in DNA: TGTGCCAGCAGTTCCGGGGGGAGGGGGAGCTATGGCTACACCTTC. Protein: CASSSGGRGSYGYTF.

The rearrangement uses TRBV7-8 and TRBJ1-1; 7 nucleotides align to TRBD1. The CDR3 length is 14 residues. Trimming removed 4 bases from V and 3 bases from J; junction bases left unmatched: 5. CDR1 and CDR2 (germline): SGHVS, FQNEAQ. The CDR3 loop is CASSSQQGDTEAFF. CDR3 coding DNA: TGTGCCAGCAGCTCTCAGCAGGGGGACACTGAAGCTTTCTTT.

The J gene is TRBJ1-4, the V gene TRBV19, with unresolved D. Germline values: CDR1 LNHDA, CDR2 SQIVND (reference sequence). V gave up 4 bases and J gave up 7 bases, with 13 bases separating them. This CDR3 spans 14 amino acids. CDR3 DNA: TGTGCCAGTAGTACCGGGCATTTGGGTGAAAAACTGTTTTTT. It yields the protein CASSTGHLGEKLFF. Full variable domain (missing parts from reference TRBV19 and TRBJ1-4): DGGITQSPKYLFRKEGQNVTLSCEQNLNHDAMYWYRQDPGQGLRLIYYSQIVNDFQKGDIAEGYSVSREKKESFPLTVTSAQKNPTAFYLCASSTGHLGEKLFFGSGTQLSVL.

The chain combines TRBV4-1 with TRBJ2-7; 7 nucleotides align to TRBD1. Germline V CDR1 and CDR2: MGHRA, YSYEKL. The CDR3 consists of 15 residues. Trimming at V came to 6 bases and at J to 2 bases, leaving 10 bases not matched to a gene. The DNA for the CDR3 is TGCGCCAGCAGTGGACATCGGGACAGAACCTACGAGCAGTACTTC. It is translated as CASSGHRDRTYEQYF.

As to this clone: Other DNA sequences in the sample encode the same CDR3. The V call is TRBV7-9, the J call TRBJ2-1; perhaps D is TRBD1 or TRBD2 (6 bases each). Germline lookup yields CDR1 SEHNR and CDR2 FQNEAQ (reference sequence). This CDR3 contains 11 residues. Trimming removed 5 bases from V and 10 bases from J, with 9 bases in between. The CDR3 region is CASSLGGEQFF. The CDR3 region has the DNA TGTGCCAGCAGCCTAGGGGGGGAGCAGTTCTTC.

The V gene is TRBV4-2, the J gene TRBJ1-1; no reliable D call. The CDR3 totals 14 residues. Deletions cut 3 bases from V and 1 base from J, with 9 bases between. Germline CDR1 reads LGHNA; CDR2 reads YNFKEQ. CDR3: CASSQPGPNTEAFF. CDR3 DNA: TGTGCCAGCAGCCAGCCGGGCCCGAACACTGAAGCTTTCTTT.

The genes are TRBV7-9 and TRBJ2-2, with 9 nucleotides matching TRBD1. Germline V lookup: CDR1 SEHNR, CDR2 FQNEAQ (reference sequence). This CDR3 contains 16 residues. V shed 4 bases, J shed 5 bases, and the junction held 8 bases outside the gene matches. The DNA of the CDR3 is TGTGCCAGCAGCTCCCCAGGGACAGGGTTGACCGGGGAGCTGTTTTTT. Its protein is CASSSPGTGLTGELFF.

The chain recombines TRBV9 with TRBJ1-5; 8 bases agree with TRBD1. Germline V gene lookup returns CDR1 SGDLS and CDR2 YYNGEE. This CDR3 is 14 amino acids long. V gave up 6 bases and J gave up 3 bases; unmatched junction bases: 5. The chain's CDR3 is CASNRGLDNQPQHF. The CDR3 coding sequence is TGTGCCAGCAACAGGGGGTTGGACAATCAGCCCCAGCATTTT.

This clone has only one observation. This chain uses TRBV5-1 with TRBJ1-1; a possible D gene is TRBD1 (5 bases). The V gene lost 4 bases and the J gene lost 6 bases, with 10 bases spanning the gap. Per the germline V gene, CDR1 is SGHRS and CDR2 is YFSETQ. The CDR3 contains 12 residues. CDR3 in amino acids: CASSHDSPEAFF. CDR3 nucleotides: TGCGCCAGCAGCCACGACAGCCCTGAAGCTTTCTTT.

This clone was recorded only once. The CDR3 sequence: CASSRRSVSGNGRAYEQYF. The CDR3 DNA is TGTGCCAGCAGCCGACGTTCCGTGTCCGGGAACGGCAGGGCCTACGAGCAGTACTTC. The V call is TRBV11-3, the J call TRBJ2-7; D could derive from TRBD1 or TRBD2 (5 bases each). Germline-derived CDR1 and CDR2 are SGHNT and YENEEA. V was trimmed by 5 bases and J by 2 bases, leaving 28 bases between them. This CDR3 has 19 amino acids.

The chain links TRBV5-4 to TRBJ1-2; no reliable D call. The CDR3 sequence is 13 residues long. With 2 bases removed from V and 9 bases from J, the gap between germline ends came to 14 bases. Germline CDR1 reads SGHNT; CDR2 reads YYREEE (reference sequence). This CDR3 is CASSFRGRPSYTF. The DNA for the CDR3 is TGTGCCAGCAGCTTCCGTGGACGCCCTAGCTACACCTTC.

The rearrangement joins TRBV4-1 to TRBJ2-2, with D possibly TRBD2 on 6 matching bases. This CDR3 has 16 amino acids. CDR1 is MGHRA and CDR2 is YSYEKL in the germline V gene. Trimming stripped 6 bases from V and 4 bases from J, with 18 bases between. The CDR3, as DNA: TGCGCCAGCAGTAAACCCCTAGCGACGATCACCGGGGAGCTGTTTTTT. Its translation is CASSKPLATITGELFF.

The chain is built from TRBV5-1 and TRBJ1-2; D is possibly TRBD1 (5 bases). Germline values: CDR1 SGHRS, CDR2 YFSETQ. This CDR3 contains 16 residues. Trimming cost V 0 bases and J 4 bases, with 16 bases left between them. The CDR3 coding sequence is TGCGCCAGCAGCTTGGGTCGTGGGGCGACTAGCTATGGCTACACCTTC. Amino acids: CASSLGRGATSYGYTF.

This clone was picked up a small number of times. The V gene is TRBV2, the J gene TRBJ1-2; D is unresolved. Germline values: CDR1 SNHLY, CDR2 FYNNEI. Trimming removed 8 bases at V and 5 bases at J, with 15 bases between. The CDR3 covers 13 residues. CDR3 loop: CASGVRSGYGYTF. As DNA, the CDR3 is TGTGCCAGCGGTGTGAGGAGTGGGTATGGCTACACCTTC.

This chain joins TRBV6-5 and TRBJ2-1; 7 bases fit TRBD2. CDR1 and CDR2 (germline): MNHEY, SVGAGI. There are 14 residues in the CDR3. With V trimmed by 6 bases and J by 7 bases, 9 bases remained unmatched. CDR3 in amino acids: CASRWREYGNEQFF. The CDR3 nucleotides are TGTGCCAGCAGATGGCGGGAGTATGGGAATGAGCAGTTCTTC.

This clone was observed a handful of times. V gene TRBV2 combines with J gene TRBJ2-7; possibly TRBD2 for D (7 bases). CDR1 and CDR2 from the germline V gene are SNHLY and FYNNEI. The V and J ends lost 3 bases and 4 bases respectively, with 13 bases between them. The CDR3 consists of 14 residues. Here the CDR3 DNA reads TGTGCCAGCAGTGAGGGGGGGCTGAATTACGAGCAGTACTTC. Amino acid sequence: CASSEGGLNYEQYF.

This chain connects TRBV30 to TRBJ2-2; D uncertain. The V gene lost 3 bases and the J gene lost 1 base, with 12 bases spanning the gap. From germline, CDR1 is GTSNPN and CDR2 SVGIG (reference sequence). The CDR3 totals 15 residues. Here the CDR3 DNA reads TGTGCCTGGAGAAGGTGGCAGCTGAACACCGGGGAGCTGTTTTTT. This gives the protein CAWRRWQLNTGELFF.

The J gene is TRBJ2-1, the V gene TRBV5-1, with TRBD2 matching over 8 bases. Germline values: CDR1 SGHRS, CDR2 YFSETQ. J was trimmed by 0 bases and V by 1 base; bases with no gene match: 6. This CDR3 has 17 residues. The CDR3 loop is CASSLPVAGSSYNEQFF. The CDR3 DNA is TGCGCCAGCAGCTTGCCGGTAGCGGGGAGCTCCTACAATGAGCAGTTCTTC.